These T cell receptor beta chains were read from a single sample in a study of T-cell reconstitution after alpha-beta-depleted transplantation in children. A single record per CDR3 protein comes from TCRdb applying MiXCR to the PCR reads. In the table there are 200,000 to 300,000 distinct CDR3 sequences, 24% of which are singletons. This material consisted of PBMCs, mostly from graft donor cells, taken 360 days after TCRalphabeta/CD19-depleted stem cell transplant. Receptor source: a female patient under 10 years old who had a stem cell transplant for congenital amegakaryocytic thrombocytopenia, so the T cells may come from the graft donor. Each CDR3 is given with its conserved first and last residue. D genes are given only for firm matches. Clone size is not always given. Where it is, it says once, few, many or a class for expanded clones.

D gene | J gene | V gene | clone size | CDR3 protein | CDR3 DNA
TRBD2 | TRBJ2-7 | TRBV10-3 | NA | CAIRTSGNYEQYF | TGTGCCATCAGGACTAGCGGGAACTACGAGCAGTACTTC
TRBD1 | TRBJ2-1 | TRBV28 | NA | CASSGITGTGGGEQFF | TGTGCCAGCAGTGGTATCACCGGGACAGGGGGCGGAGAGCAGTTCTTC
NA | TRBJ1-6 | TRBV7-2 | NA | CASSLVREYNSPLHF | TGTGCCAGCAGCTTAGTCAGGGAATATAATTCACCCCTCCACTTT
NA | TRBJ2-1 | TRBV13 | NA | CASSLVGGAEQFF | TGTGCCAGCAGCTTAGTGGGGGGCGCTGAGCAGTTCTTC
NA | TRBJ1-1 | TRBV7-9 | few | CASSLLFVTTEAFF | TGTGCCAGCAGCTTGTTGTTCGTTACCACTGAAGCTTTCTTT
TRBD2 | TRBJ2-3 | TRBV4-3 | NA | CASSPRTGTSASTDTQYF | TGCGCCAGCAGCCCACGTACCGGGACTAGCGCGAGCACAGATACGCAGTATTTT
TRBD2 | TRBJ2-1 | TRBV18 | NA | CASSPPVLAGAYEQFF | TGTGCCAGCTCACCACCGGTACTAGCGGGAGCCTATGAGCAGTTCTTC
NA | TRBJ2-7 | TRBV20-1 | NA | CSASRAGLPYEQYF | TGCAGTGCTAGCAGGGCAGGGCTACCCTACGAGCAGTACTTC
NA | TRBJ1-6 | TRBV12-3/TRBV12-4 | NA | CASSFAGNSPLHF | TGTGCCAGCAGTTTCGCGGGTAATTCACCCCTCCACTTT
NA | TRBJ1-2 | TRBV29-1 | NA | CSVVEARTLYGYTF | TGCAGCGTTGTCGAGGCCCGCACACTCTATGGCTACACCTTC
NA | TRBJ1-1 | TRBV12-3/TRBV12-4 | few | CASSFTAGATEAFF | TGTGCCAGCAGTTTCACCGCAGGGGCCACTGAAGCTTTCTTT
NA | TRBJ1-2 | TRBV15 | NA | CATSRPNPCAFNFYGYTF | TGTGCCACCAGCAGACCAAATCCGTGCGCCTTTAATTTCTATGGCTACACCTTC
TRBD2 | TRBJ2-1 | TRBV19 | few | CASKPGTSGRRGEQFF | TGTGCCAGTAAACCCGGGACTAGCGGACGGAGGGGTGAGCAGTTCTTC
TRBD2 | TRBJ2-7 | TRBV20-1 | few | CSASRLAVYEQYF | TGCAGTGCTAGTCGCCTAGCGGTCTACGAGCAGTACTTC
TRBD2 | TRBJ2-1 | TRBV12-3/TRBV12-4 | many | CASSAGTSGKQFF | TGTGCCAGCAGTGCCGGGACTAGCGGGAAGCAGTTCTTC
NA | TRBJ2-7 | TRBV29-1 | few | CSVGSDRSSYEQYF | TGCAGCGTCGGCTCGGACAGAAGCTCCTACGAGCAGTACTTC
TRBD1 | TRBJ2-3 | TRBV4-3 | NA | CASSQVGQNTQYF | TGCGCCAGCAGCCAAGTGGGACAGAATACGCAGTATTTT
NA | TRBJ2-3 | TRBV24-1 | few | CATSRGRRQYF | TGTGCCACCAGTCGGGGACGAAGGCAGTATTTT
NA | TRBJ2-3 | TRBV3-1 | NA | CASSQTQGTQYF | TGTGCCAGCAGCCAAACTCAGGGTACGCAGTATTTT
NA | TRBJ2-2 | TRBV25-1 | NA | CASSEWAGRDTGELFF | TGTGCCAGCAGTGAATGGGCAGGGCGGGACACCGGGGAGCTGTTTTTT
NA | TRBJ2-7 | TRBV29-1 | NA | CSVEGEGGYEQYF | TGCAGCGTTGAAGGGGAAGGGGGCTACGAGCAGTACTTC
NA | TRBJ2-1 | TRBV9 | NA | CASSPLSGWDEQFF | TGTGCCAGCAGCCCCCTTTCAGGGTGGGATGAGCAGTTCTTC
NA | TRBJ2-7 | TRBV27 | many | CASSLRGPSYEQYF | TGTGCCAGCAGTTTACGAGGGCCCTCCTACGAGCAGTACTTC
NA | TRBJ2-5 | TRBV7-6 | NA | CASSSRTGLRDNETQYF | TGTGCCAGCAGCTCCCGAACGGGGTTAAGGGATAACGAGACCCAGTACTTC
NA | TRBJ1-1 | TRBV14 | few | CASSPGLGWQNMNTEAFF | TGTGCCAGCAGCCCAGGTTTGGGGTGGCAGAACATGAACACTGAAGCTTTCTTT
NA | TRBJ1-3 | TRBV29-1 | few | CSVEYLSGNTIYF | TGCAGCGTTGAGTACCTCTCTGGAAACACCATATATTTT
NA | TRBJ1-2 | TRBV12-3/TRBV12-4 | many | CASSLGGNGYGYTF | TGTGCCAGCAGTTTAGGCGGGAATGGCTATGGCTACACCTTC
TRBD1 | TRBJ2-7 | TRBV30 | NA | CAWTSGTGSYEQYF | TGTGCCTGGACCTCAGGGACAGGTTCCTACGAGCAGTACTTC
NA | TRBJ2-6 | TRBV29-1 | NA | CSVVWGRTSGANVLTF | TGCAGCGTTGTCTGGGGGCGGACCTCTGGGGCCAACGTCCTGACTTTC
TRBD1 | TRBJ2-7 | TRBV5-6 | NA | CASSSIRDRDSYEQYF | TGTGCCAGCAGCTCGATCCGGGACAGGGATTCCTACGAGCAGTACTTC
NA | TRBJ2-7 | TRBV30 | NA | CAWSQEIGEISNF | TGTGCCTGGAGTCAAGAAATCGGGGAGATCTCGAACTTC
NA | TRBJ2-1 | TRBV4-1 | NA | CASSQDSNYNEQFF | TGCGCCAGCAGCCAAGATAGCAATTACAATGAGCAGTTCTTC
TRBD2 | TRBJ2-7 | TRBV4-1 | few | CASSQELAGSSYEQYF | TGCGCCAGCAGCCAAGAATTAGCGGGGTCTTCCTACGAGCAGTACTTC
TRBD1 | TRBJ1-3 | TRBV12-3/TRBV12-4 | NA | CASSKTGGSGNTIYF | TGTGCCAGCAGCAAGACAGGGGGCTCTGGAAACACCATATATTTT
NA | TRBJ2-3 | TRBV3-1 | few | CASSPTGVGDTQYF | TGTGCCAGCAGCCCAACCGGAGTGGGGGATACGCAGTATTTT
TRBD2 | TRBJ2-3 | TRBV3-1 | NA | CASSPESQRSGGGYF | TGTGCCAGCAGCCCCGAAAGTCAGCGGTCAGGCGGGGGGTATTTT
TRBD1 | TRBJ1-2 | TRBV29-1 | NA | CSAHPGQGNYGYTF | TGCAGCGCGCACCCGGGACAGGGAAACTATGGCTACACCTTC
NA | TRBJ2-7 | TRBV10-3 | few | CAISESSGRDEQYF | TGTGCCATCAGTGAGTCTAGTGGAAGGGACGAGCAGTACTTC
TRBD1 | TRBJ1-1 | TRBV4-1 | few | CASSQASGGRETEAFF | TGCGCCAGCAGCCAAGCCTCAGGGGGCAGGGAGACTGAAGCTTTCTTT